The present T cell receptor beta chain was sequenced within a study of post-analysis software for immune sequencing data. Study-wide results and caveats: There were five or six TRBV segments more frequent in patients than controls, and TRBV5-6, TRBV5-1 and TRBV20-1 were among them.

Unique molecular identifiers were present in the TCR beta cDNA libraries. Each CDR3 protein gets one entry after TCRdb re-called the PCR reads with MiXCR. This table holds about 570,000 distinct CDR3 sequences, 30% to 40% found once. Worth noting for this clonotype: Its antigen is undetermined.

Germline CDR1 LGHDT, CDR2 YNNKEL (reference sequence). The CDR3 runs 13 residues. The TCR comes from a girl under 18 with multiple sclerosis. This sequence joins TRBV3-1 and TRBJ2-5; 8 bases line up with TRBD1. The J call may be mistaken, given a closer DNA end match to TRBJ2-7. Material for sequencing was blood. The CDR3 DNA reads TGTGCCAGCAGGAGACAGGGGATCTCCGAGCAGTACTTC. It specifies CASRRQGISEQYF.